This T cell receptor beta chain was identified during a study of radiotherapy plus CTLA-4 blockade in lung cancer (dated by TCRdb to 2016 to 2019). Some background on the complete study: Objective responses occurred in approximately 17% of enrolled patients, and 25% to 40% achieved disease control. What the work shows at the level of the full study, not this receptor alone: After treatment with radiotherapy and ipilimumab, TCR clones that originated in tumors expanded in peripheral blood. The strongest predictors of response were reported to be early dynamic shifts in blood T cell clones along with a rise in serum interferon-beta following radiation.

As concerns this clone: Its antigen remains undetermined. One base away there is no much larger clone; base qualities are not given.

The trim is 4 bases for V and 9 bases for J, with a gap of 19 bases between the germline ends. In the germline V gene, CDR1 corresponds to KGHSH and CDR2 to LQKENI. CDR3 length: 15 amino acids, cysteine to phenylalanine. The DNA shown is the 45-base CDR3, in frame from base 1. The study evaluated CTLA-4 blockade (ipilimumab) given together with focal radiation therapy in patients who had chemo-refractory metastatic non-small-cell lung cancer. The library came from the immunoSEQ multiplex PCR assay. TCRdb took over this immuneACCESS table, retaining in-frame rearrangements with V and J assigned. Such tables are incomplete; in checked studies, under half of the missing clones stem from an unresolved V gene, and the remainder is unexplained. This sample comprises over 80,000 clones, around 87% of them detected only once. The ten largest make up approximately 15% of the sample.

This clonotype was sampled from a human donor with non-small cell lung cancer that progressed on radiotherapy plus ipilimumab. The source was peripheral blood, collected from a patient treated with radiotherapy plus ipilimumab. The rearranged chain carries TRBV18 and TRBJ2-1; the best D guess is TRBD1, with 8 bases matching. The CDR3 protein sequence reads: CASSRGGQAYLEQFF. The sequenced DNA: TGTGCCAGCTCACGGGGGGGACAGGCCTACCTTGAGCAGTTCTTC.